These 4 T cell receptor beta chains originate from one sample sequenced in a study of blood T cell repertoires in COVID-19 (dated by TCRdb to 2019 to 2021). Receptor amplification or capture employed the immunoSEQ multiplex PCR assay. TCRdb holds this immuneACCESS table with in-frame rearrangements only. Some clones are missing; in checked studies, unresolved V genes explain under half, and the rest has no known cause. This sample gives tens of thousands of clones in total; 80% to 90% of them show up just once. The ten largest clones add up to around 5% of the sample. Sequenced: peripheral blood. The receptor source for this set is a woman aged 80 or older with active COVID-19.

Here the CDR3 reads CASSRTGLNSLSGNTIYF. The CDR3 DNA follows: TGTGCCAGCAGCAGGACAGGACTTAACTCACTTTCTGGAAACACCATATATTTT. V usage is TRBV5-6 and J usage is TRBJ1-3, with 7 bases fitting TRBD1. Germline V gene lookup returns CDR1 SGHDT and CDR2 YYEEEE. The CDR3 contains 18 residues. With V trimmed by 4 bases and J by 1 base, 14 bases remained unmatched.

This clone was observed once. V is TRBV4-1 and J is TRBJ2-1; TRBD2 agrees at 8 bases. J gave up 9 bases and V 0 bases, and 10 bases lay outside the gene matches. The CDR3 is 16 residues long. Germline V gives CDR1 MGHRA, CDR2 YSYEKL. The chain's CDR3 is CASSQDMRREAGEQFF. CDR3 sequence (DNA): TGCGCCAGCAGCCAAGATATGAGGCGGGAGGCGGGTGAGCAGTTCTTC.

A single count supports this clone. The genes are TRBV11-2 and TRBJ2-5; TRBD1 agrees at 7 bases. The CDR3 is 13 amino acids. V shed 3 bases, J shed 3 bases, and the junction held 1 base outside the gene matches. Germline V gene data show CDR1 as SGHAT and CDR2 as FQNNGV. In DNA, the CDR3 is TGTGCCAGCAGCTTGACAGGGAAAGAGACCCAGTACTTC. It specifies CASSLTGKETQYF. The complete variable domain, with remaining parts taken from reference TRBV11-2 and TRBJ2-5, reads EAGVAQSPRYKIIEKRQSVAFWCNPISGHATLYWYQQILGQGPKLLIQFQNNGVVDDSQLPKDRFSAERLKGVDSTLKIQPAKLEDSAVYLCASSLTGKETQYFGPGTRLLVL.

This clone showed up just once. This chain links TRBV7-9 with TRBJ2-3, with 10 bases lining up with TRBD1. V lost 1 base and J lost 5; bases outside the gene matches: 3. The CDR3 extends over 15 amino acids. From germline, CDR1 is SEHNR and CDR2 FQNEAQ (reference sequence). The DNA of the CDR3 is TGTGCCAGCAGCTTAGGCCGGGACAGGGGAGATACGCAGTATTTT. Residues: CASSLGRDRGDTQYF.